A selection of T cell receptor beta chains follows, all from one sample in a study of control samples from healthy donors and cancer patients. Here immunoSEQ multiplex PCR was the method, and the copy in TCRdb shows in-frame clones only, minus some. The sample holds about 90,000 clones; 90% are singletons and the top ten take 3.5% to 4.5%. Sequenced material: blood. The receptors were sampled from a woman aged 18-35 years in good health. The CDR3 runs from the conserved cysteine through the conserved F or W. A D gene is named only where the DNA matches it firmly. Clone sizes are given selectively: once, few, many, or a class where the clone is expanded.

d_call j_call v_call clone_size cdr3_nt cdr3_aa
TRBD1 TRBJ2-7 TRBV20-1 . TGCAGTGCTGGGGACAGCTACGAGCAGTACTTC CSAGDSYEQYF
. TRBJ1-2 TRBV6-1 . TGTGCCAGCAGTGAAGCGCTCGGTCGGGAGGGCTACACCTTC CASSEALGREGYTF
TRBD2 TRBJ2-3 TRBV5-1 . TGCGCCAGCAGCTTCCCTAGGACTAGCGGGGTGGGGGCAACAGATACGCAGTATTTT CASSFPRTSGVGATDTQYF
. TRBJ1-2 TRBV18 few TGTGCCAGCTCAGAATCCTTTTTGGAAACGCGGGGCTACACCTTC CASSESFLETRGYTF
. TRBJ2-1 TRBV24-1 . TGTGCCACCAGTGATCCAGGGGTTTCCAATGAGCAGTTCTTC CATSDPGVSNEQFF
TRBD1 TRBJ2-7 TRBV6-5 . TGTGCCAGCAGTTACTCGGGGACAGGGGGCTACGAGCAGTACTTC CASSYSGTGGYEQYF
. TRBJ2-5 TRBV2 . TGTGCCAGCAGTAGGGGGGAACAAGAGACCCAGTACTTC CASSRGEQETQYF
TRBD1 TRBJ1-1 TRBV4-2 . TGTGCCAGCAGCCCCCAGGGGGAAGGTTTCACTGAAGCTTTCTTT CASSPQGEGFTEAFF
TRBD1 TRBJ1-5 TRBV15 . TGTGCCACCAGCATCCCAGGGGGCGGCAATCAGCCCCAGCATTTT CATSIPGGGNQPQHF
. TRBJ1-5 TRBV19 . TGTGCCAGTAGTACCGTAGTTTACGCTAGCAATCAGCCCCAGCATTTT CASSTVVYASNQPQHF
. TRBJ1-5 TRBV19 . TGTGCCAGTAGATATCTTTCGGGGGGAACTTCGCCCCAGCATTTT CASRYLSGGTSPQHF
. TRBJ1-6 TRBV2 . TGTGCCAGCAGTTTGGATACTACACCCCTCCACTTT CASSLDTTPLHF
TRBD2 TRBJ2-3 TRBV9 . TGTGCCAGCAGCGTAAAACTAGCGGGGGGAATGGATACGCAGTATTTT CASSVKLAGGMDTQYF
TRBD1 TRBJ2-1 TRBV19 . TGTGCCAGTAGTAATAGACAGGGGGCGAGGGGTGGGCGCTACAATGAGCAGTTCTTC CASSNRQGARGGRYNEQFF
. TRBJ2-2 TRBV24-1 . TGTGCCACCAGTGACTTCGGACGGAATTCCGGGGAGCTGTTTTTT CATSDFGRNSGELFF
. TRBJ1-2 TRBV6-5 . TGTGCCAGCACCATGACAGCCCATAATGGCTACACCTTC CASTMTAHNGYTF
. TRBJ2-3 TRBV23-1 . TGCGCCAGCAGTCGGAGACACTCCCGGTGGGGCACAGATACGCAGTATTTT CASSRRHSRWGTDTQYF
TRBD1 TRBJ2-2 TRBV2 . TGTGCCAGCATTTCGGACAGGAATGCCGGGGAGCTGTTTTTT CASISDRNAGELFF
. TRBJ2-7 TRBV3-1/TRBV3-2 . TGTGCCAGCAGCCAAGCCTTCCGGGACGGCTCCTACGAGCAGTACTTC CASSQAFRDGSYEQYF
. TRBJ1-3 TRBV6-1 few TGTGCCAGCAGTGAACTCCAGGGGTCAGGAAACACCATATATTTT CASSELQGSGNTIYF
. TRBJ2-7 TRBV14 . TGTGCCAGCAGCCCGCTCATTGGGGGGGCGGCGTACGAGCAGTACTTC CASSPLIGGAAYEQYF
. TRBJ2-7 TRBV25-1 once TGTGCCAGCAGTGAATCGGTAGGGGACCCACATCACGAGCAGTACTTC CASSESVGDPHHEQYF
TRBD1 TRBJ1-1 TRBV7-9 . TGTGCCAGCAGTCGGACAGGGGGCGCAGGTAATGCTGAAGCTTTCTTT CASSRTGGAGNAEAFF
. TRBJ1-1 TRBV4-1 . TGCGCCAGCAGCCAAGACACGGGCGCGGATAGGGCTTTCTTT CASSQDTGADRAFF
. TRBJ2-7 TRBV7-9 once TGTGCCAGCAGCCCACTCGGAGGACAGTCGAACTCCTACGAGCAGTACTTC CASSPLGGQSNSYEQYF
. TRBJ2-3 TRBV29-1 . TGCAGCGTTGAGGGTTCAGGAGATACGCAGTATTTT CSVEGSGDTQYF
. TRBJ1-2 TRBV15 . TGTGCCACCAGCAGAGATCGAGAAGACTATGGCTACACCTTC CATSRDREDYGYTF
. TRBJ1-2 TRBV2 . TGTGCCAGCATGTACACCTACTATGGCTACACCTTC CASMYTYYGYTF
. TRBJ2-7 TRBV2 . TGTGCCAGCATTGGAGGGACAGCCCCGTTTTCGGAGCAGTACTTC CASIGGTAPFSEQYF
. TRBJ1-1 TRBV7-9 . TGTGCCAGCAGCTCAATAAGGGGTACTGAAGCTTTCTTT CASSSIRGTEAFF
. TRBJ1-6 TRBV5-1 . TGCGCCAGCAGCTTGTCCCTTCCGGGACAAGGCGCGACACCCCTCCACTTT CASSLSLPGQGATPLHF
. TRBJ1-1 TRBV7-3 . TGTGCCAGCAGCTTAGGGGCTCAGAACACTGAAGCTTTCTTT CASSLGAQNTEAFF
. TRBJ1-5 TRBV5-6 . TGTGCCAGCAGCTCCTCGCCTGGACAGCCCCAGCATTTT CASSSSPGQPQHF
. TRBJ1-1 TRBV28 . TGTGCCAGCAGTTTCCTGAACACTGAAGCTTTCTTT CASSFLNTEAFF
. TRBJ2-7 TRBV25-1 . TGTGCCAGCAGTGAATTAGAGACTACCGGATCCTACGAGCAGTACTTC CASSELETTGSYEQYF
. TRBJ1-1 TRBV3-1/TRBV3-2 once TGTGCCAGCAGCCAAGGGACTTATGGTACTGAAGCTTTCTTT CASSQGTYGTEAFF
. TRBJ1-5 TRBV6-5 . TGTGCCAGCAGCACTACTACAGGGAGCGGTCAGCCCCAGCATTTT CASSTTTGSGQPQHF
TRBD2 TRBJ2-1 TRBV18 . TGTGCCAGCTCACCACCCGGGGGGAACTACAATGAGCAGTTCTTC CASSPPGGNYNEQFF
. TRBJ1-2 TRBV27 few TGTGCCAGCAGAACACGGACAGACTTCTTAGCTAACTATGGCTACACCTTC CASRTRTDFLANYGYTF
. TRBJ1-2 TRBV29-1 once TGCAGCGTTGAGAGCGGGGGCACGGGCTACACCTTC CSVESGGTGYTF
TRBD1 TRBJ2-7 TRBV13 . TGTGCCAGCAGCGCCGGGACAGGCTACGAGCAGTACTTC CASSAGTGYEQYF
TRBD1 TRBJ1-1 TRBV4-1 once TGCGCCAGCAGCCAAGAACCCGCGCGGGACAGGGTAAACACTGAAGCTTTCTTT CASSQEPARDRVNTEAFF